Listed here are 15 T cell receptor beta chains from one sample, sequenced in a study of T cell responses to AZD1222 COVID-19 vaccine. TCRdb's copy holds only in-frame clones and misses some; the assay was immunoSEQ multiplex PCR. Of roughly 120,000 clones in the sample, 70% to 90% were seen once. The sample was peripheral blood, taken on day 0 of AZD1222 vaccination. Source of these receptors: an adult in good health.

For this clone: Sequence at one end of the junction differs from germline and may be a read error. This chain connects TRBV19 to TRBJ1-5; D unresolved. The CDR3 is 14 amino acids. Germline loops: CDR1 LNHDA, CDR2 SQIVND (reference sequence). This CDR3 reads CASTIGYGNQPQHF. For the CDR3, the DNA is TGTGCCAGTACTATAGGGTATGGCAATCAGCCCCAGCATTTT.

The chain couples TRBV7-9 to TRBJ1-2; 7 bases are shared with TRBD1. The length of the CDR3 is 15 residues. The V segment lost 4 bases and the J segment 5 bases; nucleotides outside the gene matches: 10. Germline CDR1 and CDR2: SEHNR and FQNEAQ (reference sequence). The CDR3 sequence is CASSSGDREDYGYTF. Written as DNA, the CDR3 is TGTGCCAGCAGCTCAGGTGACAGGGAAGATTATGGCTACACCTTC.

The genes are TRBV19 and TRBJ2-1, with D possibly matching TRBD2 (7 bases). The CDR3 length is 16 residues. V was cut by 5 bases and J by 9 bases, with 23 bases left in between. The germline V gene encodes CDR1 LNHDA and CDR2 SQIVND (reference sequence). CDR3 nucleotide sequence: TGTGCCAGTAGTCCCGAGGGGGGGACGGGGGTCACTGAGCAGTTCTTC. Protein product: CASSPEGGTGVTEQFF.

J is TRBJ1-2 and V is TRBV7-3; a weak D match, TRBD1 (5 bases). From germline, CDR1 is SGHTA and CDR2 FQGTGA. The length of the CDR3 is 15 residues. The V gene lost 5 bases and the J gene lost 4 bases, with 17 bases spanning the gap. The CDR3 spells CASSEEGSSSYGYTF. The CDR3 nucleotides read TGTGCCAGCAGCGAAGAGGGGTCTTCCTCCTATGGCTACACCTTC. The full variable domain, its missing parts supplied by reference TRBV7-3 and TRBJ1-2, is GAGVSQTPSNKVTEKGKYVELRCDPISGHTALYWYRQSLGQGPEFLIYFQGTGAADDSGLPNDRFFAVRPEGSVSTLKIQRTERGDSAVYLCASSEEGSSSYGYTFGSGTRLTVV.

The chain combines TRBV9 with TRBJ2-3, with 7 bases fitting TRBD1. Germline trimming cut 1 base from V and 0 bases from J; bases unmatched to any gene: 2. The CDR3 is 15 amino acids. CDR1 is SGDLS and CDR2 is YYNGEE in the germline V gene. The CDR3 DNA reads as TGTGCCAGCAGCGTACGACAGGGAAGCACAGATACGCAGTATTTT. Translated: CASSVRQGSTDTQYF.

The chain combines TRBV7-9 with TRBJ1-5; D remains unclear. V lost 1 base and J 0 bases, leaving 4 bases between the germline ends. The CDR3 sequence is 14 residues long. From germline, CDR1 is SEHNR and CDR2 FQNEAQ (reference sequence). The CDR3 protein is CASSLGDSNQPQHF. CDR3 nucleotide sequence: TGTGCCAGCAGCTTAGGGGATAGCAATCAGCCCCAGCATTTT.

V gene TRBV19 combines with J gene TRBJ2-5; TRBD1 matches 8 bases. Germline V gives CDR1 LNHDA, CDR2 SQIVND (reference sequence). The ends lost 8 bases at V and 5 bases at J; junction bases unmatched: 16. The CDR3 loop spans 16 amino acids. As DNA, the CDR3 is TGTGCCAGTCACACGGATGGGACAGGCGGCTGGGAGACCCAGTACTTC. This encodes CASHTDGTGGWETQYF. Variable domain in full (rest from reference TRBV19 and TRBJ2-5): DGGITQSPKYLFRKEGQNVTLSCEQNLNHDAMYWYRQDPGQGLRLIYYSQIVNDFQKGDIAEGYSVSREKKESFPLTVTSAQKNPTAFYLCASHTDGTGGWETQYFGPGTRLLVL.

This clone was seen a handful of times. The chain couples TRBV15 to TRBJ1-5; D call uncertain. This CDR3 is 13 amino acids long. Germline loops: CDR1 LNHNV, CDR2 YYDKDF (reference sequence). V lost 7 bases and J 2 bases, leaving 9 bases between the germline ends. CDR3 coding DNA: TGTGCCACCATGGCGGAGGGCAATCAGCCCCAGCATTTT. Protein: CATMAEGNQPQHF.

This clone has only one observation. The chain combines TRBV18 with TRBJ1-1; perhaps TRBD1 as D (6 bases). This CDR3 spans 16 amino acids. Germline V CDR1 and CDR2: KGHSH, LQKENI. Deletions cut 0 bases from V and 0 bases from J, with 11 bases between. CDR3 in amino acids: CASSPPSGGLNTEAFF. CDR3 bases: TGTGCCAGCTCACCACCGTCCGGGGGCCTGAACACTGAAGCTTTCTTT. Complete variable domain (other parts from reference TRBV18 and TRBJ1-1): NAGVMQNPRHLVRRRGQEARLRCSPMKGHSHVYWYRQLPEEGLKFMVYLQKENIIDESGMPKERFSAEFPKEGPSILRIQQVVRGDSAAYFCASSPPSGGLNTEAFFGQGTRLTVV.

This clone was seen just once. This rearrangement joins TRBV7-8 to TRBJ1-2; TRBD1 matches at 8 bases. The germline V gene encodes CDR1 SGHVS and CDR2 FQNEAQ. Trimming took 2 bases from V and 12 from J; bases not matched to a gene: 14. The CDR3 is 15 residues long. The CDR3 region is CASSLLQGSTGGNTF. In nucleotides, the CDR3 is TGTGCCAGCAGCTTACTTCAGGGCTCCACAGGGGGGAACACCTTC.

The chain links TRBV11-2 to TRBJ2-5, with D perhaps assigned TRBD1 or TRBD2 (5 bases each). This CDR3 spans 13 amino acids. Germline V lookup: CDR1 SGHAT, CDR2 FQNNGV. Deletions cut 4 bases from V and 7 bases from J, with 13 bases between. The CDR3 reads CASSSGARATQYF. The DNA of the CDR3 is TGTGCCAGCAGCTCCGGGGCTCGTGCGACCCAGTACTTC.

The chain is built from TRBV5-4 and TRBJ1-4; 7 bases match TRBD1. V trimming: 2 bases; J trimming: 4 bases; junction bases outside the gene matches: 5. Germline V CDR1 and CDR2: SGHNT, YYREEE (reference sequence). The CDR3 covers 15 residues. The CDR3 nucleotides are TGTGCCAGCAGCTTACAGGGGCCGAGTAATGAAAAACTGTTTTTT. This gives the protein CASSLQGPSNEKLFF. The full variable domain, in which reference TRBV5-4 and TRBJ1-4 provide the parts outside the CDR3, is ETGVTQSPTHLIKTRGQQVTLRCSSQSGHNTVSWYQQALGQGPQFIFQYYREEENGRGNFPPRFSGLQFPNYSSELNVNALELDDSALYLCASSLQGPSNEKLFFGSGTQLSVL.

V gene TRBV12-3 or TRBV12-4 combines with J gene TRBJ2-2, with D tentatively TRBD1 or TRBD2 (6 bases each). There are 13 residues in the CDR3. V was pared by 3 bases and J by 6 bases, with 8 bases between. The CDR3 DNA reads TGTGCCAGCAGTTTGGGGGGCGCCGGGGAGCTGTTTTTT. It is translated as CASSLGGAGELFF.

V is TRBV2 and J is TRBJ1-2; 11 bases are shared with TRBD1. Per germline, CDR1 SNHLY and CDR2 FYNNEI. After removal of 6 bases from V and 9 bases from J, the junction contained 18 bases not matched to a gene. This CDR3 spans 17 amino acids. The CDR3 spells CASRERTGGNSIPRYTF. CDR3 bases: TGTGCCAGCAGGGAGAGGACAGGGGGCAATTCTATCCCGCGCTACACCTTC.

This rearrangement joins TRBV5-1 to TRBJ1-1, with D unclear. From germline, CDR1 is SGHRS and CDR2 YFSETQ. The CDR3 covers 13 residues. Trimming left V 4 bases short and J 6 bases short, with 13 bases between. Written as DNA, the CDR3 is TGCGCCAGCAGCCTCCCCGAGATGTCTGAAGCTTTCTTT. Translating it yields CASSLPEMSEAFF.